One and the same sample provided the 10 T cell receptor beta chains below, sequenced in a study of blood T cell repertoires in COVID-19. Assay used: immunoSEQ multiplex PCR; TCRdb lists only in-frame clones, some missing. This table has approximately 250,000 clones, roughly 91% appearing once. Sequenced input: PBMCs or T cells enriched from blood (not recorded which). The source is a woman aged 55-69 years in a cohort exposed to, infected with or recovered from COVID-19 (not recorded which).

In this sample, this clone turned up a few times. CDR3 DNA: TGTGCCAGCAGCCGAGACAGGGGACGGAGCACTGAAGCTTTCTTT. Translation gives CASSRDRGRSTEAFF. This chain links TRBV7-8 with TRBJ1-1, with 8 bases matching TRBD1. Per the germline V gene, CDR1 is SGHVS and CDR2 is FQNEAQ. V lost 5 bases, J lost 4 bases, and 9 bases stayed unmatched. CDR3 size: 15 residues.

This CDR3 is CSASLETYSYEQYF. For the CDR3, the DNA is TGCAGTGCTAGTTTGGAGACTTACTCCTACGAGCAGTACTTC. The chain joins TRBV20-1 to TRBJ2-7; D unclear. The CDR3 runs 14 residues. Germline V CDR1 and CDR2: DFQATT, SNEGSKA (reference sequence). Trimming took 3 bases from V and 0 from J, leaving 12 bases between them.

The V call is TRBV5-4, the J call TRBJ2-7; 8 nucleotides align to TRBD1. CDR1 is SGHNT and CDR2 is YYREEE in the germline V gene (reference sequence). The CDR3 covers 15 residues. Germline trimming cut 4 bases from V and 5 bases from J; bases unmatched to any gene: 11. CDR3 in DNA: TGTGCCAGCAGCCCACAGGGGGAAATAAAGGACGAGCAGTACTTC. This sequence encodes CASSPQGEIKDEQYF.

CDR3 region: CASSQGASEKVFEQFF. CDR3 nucleotide sequence: TGTGCCAGCAGCCAAGGGGCTAGCGAAAAGGTTTTTGAGCAGTTCTTC. V is TRBV14 and J is TRBJ2-1; TRBD2 is a possible D gene (6 bases). The length of the CDR3 is 16 residues. V was trimmed by 1 base and J by 9 bases, leaving 19 bases between them. Per the germline V gene, CDR1 is SGHDN and CDR2 is FVKESK.

The chain uses TRBV28 and TRBJ2-1; TRBD2 agrees at 10 bases. V was clipped by 4 bases and J by 2 bases; unmatched bases: 5. The CDR3 spans 16 residues. CDR1 MDHEN and CDR2 SYDVKM come from the germline V gene. CDR3 in DNA: TGTGCCAGCAGTTCAACTAGCGGGAAGACCTACAATGAGCAGTTCTTC. Protein sequence: CASSSTSGKTYNEQFF.

The chain combines TRBV27 with TRBJ2-7; TRBD2 agrees at 10 bases. The trim removed 1 base at V and 6 bases at J, leaving 0 bases unmatched. Per the germline V gene, CDR1 is MNHEY and CDR2 is SMNVEV (reference sequence). The CDR3 length is 13 residues. CDR3 residues: CASSLLAGGEQYF. The CDR3 nucleotides are TGTGCCAGCAGTTTATTAGCGGGAGGCGAGCAGTACTTC.

CDR3 amino acids: CAISGPSGRAVNTDTQYF. CDR3 DNA: TGTGCCATCAGTGGCCCTAGCGGGAGGGCCGTAAACACAGATACGCAGTATTTT. The gene calls are TRBV10-3 and TRBJ2-3, with TRBD2 identical over 12 bases. In germline, CDR1 is ENHRY, CDR2 SYGVKD. This CDR3 region has 18 residues. The J segment lost 2 bases and the V segment lost 4 bases, leaving 10 bases of the junction unmatched.

J is TRBJ1-5 and V is TRBV7-2; D might be TRBD1 (5 bases). Germline V CDR1 and CDR2: SGHTA, FQGNSA. V was clipped by 1 base and J by 6 bases, with 13 bases between them. The CDR3 runs to 15 residues. The CDR3, as DNA: TGTGCCAGCAGCTTAGATGGGGCAGGGCGTCAGCCCCAGCATTTT. It yields the protein CASSLDGAGRQPQHF. Supplemented by reference TRBV7-2 and TRBJ1-5, the full variable domain reads GAGVSQSPSNKVTEKGKDVELRCDPISGHTALYWYRQSLGQGLEFLIYFQGNSAPDKSGLPSDRFSAERTGGSVSTLTIQRTQQEDSAVYLCASSLDGAGRQPQHFGDGTRLSIL.

This chain connects TRBV28 to TRBJ2-5, with TRBD2 as a possible D gene (6 bases). Germline CDR1 is MDHEN and CDR2 is SYDVKM. This CDR3 has 13 amino acids. V was pared by 4 bases and J by 2 bases, with 8 bases between. CDR3 sequence reads: CASSWDLQETQYF. The CDR3 DNA follows: TGTGCCAGCAGTTGGGACTTACAAGAGACCCAGTACTTC.

The V and J genes are TRBV7-2 and TRBJ1-1; 9 nucleotides line up with TRBD1. After removal of 1 base from V and 1 base from J, the junction contained 7 bases not matched to a gene. From germline, CDR1 is SGHTA and CDR2 FQGNSA. This CDR3 region has 17 residues. The CDR3 protein is CASSLGGTGNWNTEAFF. Written as DNA, the CDR3 is TGTGCCAGCAGCTTAGGTGGGACAGGGAATTGGAACACTGAAGCTTTCTTT.